Shown below are 23 T cell receptor beta chains from a single sample sequenced in a study of cytomegalovirus exposure and HLA in healthy donors. 13 Jbeta primers and 60 Vbeta primers were used for the PCR. Clones were sequenced by immunoSEQ multiplex PCR, and TCRdb holds only the in-frame ones, with some missing. The data hold 150,000 to 200,000 clones, with around 78% observed a single time. Material for sequencing was PBMCs. The receptors here all came from a young man in good health and CMV-seronegative.

This clone has a handful of counts. J is TRBJ2-7 and V is TRBV5-6; D is undetermined. Germline V gives CDR1 SGHDT, CDR2 YYEEEE. The CDR3 runs 14 residues. The V gene lost 0 bases and the J gene lost 2 bases, with 9 bases spanning the gap. CDR3 protein: CASSLGAGTYEQYF. In DNA form, the CDR3 reads TGTGCCAGCAGCTTGGGGGCAGGAACCTACGAGCAGTACTTC.

CDR3 bases: TGTGCCAGCAGTTCCCCCCGCAGGGTTGGAAACACCATATATTTT. Its protein is CASSSPRRVGNTIYF. The rearrangement joins TRBV28 to TRBJ1-3, with D tentatively TRBD1 (5 bases). The CDR3 consists of 15 residues. Germline V lookup: CDR1 MDHEN, CDR2 SYDVKM. Trimming cost V 4 bases and J 3 bases, with 13 bases left between them.

This clone is a singleton in its sample. The J gene is TRBJ1-1, the V gene TRBV6-5; 7 bases align to TRBD1. This CDR3 contains 14 residues. Germline V CDR1 and CDR2: MNHEY, SVGAGI. J was trimmed by 3 bases and V by 7 bases; bases with no gene match: 8. This CDR3 is CASTLLQGDTEAFF. In DNA form, the CDR3 reads TGTGCCAGCACTTTGCTTCAGGGGGACACTGAAGCTTTCTTT.

This chain links TRBV9 with TRBJ1-4; D gene ambiguous. The CDR3 sequence is 15 residues long. The germline V and J ends were trimmed by 0 bases and 1 base, with 7 bases remaining between them. Germline assignment: CDR1 SGDLS and CDR2 YYNGEE. This CDR3 reads CASSVAGITNEKLFF. The DNA for the CDR3 is TGTGCCAGCAGCGTAGCGGGGATAACTAATGAAAAACTGTTTTTT.

This clone was recorded a few times. The chain employs TRBV6-4 and TRBJ2-5; maybe TRBD1 (8 bases). The CDR3 covers 13 residues. The V end lost 3 bases, the J end lost 5 bases, and 10 bases lay between the germline ends. Germline loops: CDR1 MRHNA, CDR2 SNTAGT. CDR3 amino acids: CASSEQGGETQYF. The CDR3 DNA sequence: TGTGCCAGCAGTGAACAGGGGGGGGAGACCCAGTACTTC.

The rearrangement uses TRBV7-7 and TRBJ2-5; the match to TRBD1 covers 10 bases. Per the germline V gene, CDR1 is SSHAT and CDR2 is FNYEAQ (reference sequence). The CDR3 length is 15 residues. The V segment lost 5 bases and the J segment 1 base; nucleotides outside the gene matches: 4. The CDR3 DNA sequence: TGTGCCAGCAGCACCCGACAGGGGGCCCAAGAGACCCAGTACTTC. As protein: CASSTRQGAQETQYF.

The chain links TRBV19 to TRBJ2-2; a weak D match, TRBD2 (7 bases). The CDR3 consists of 16 residues. Germline CDR1 and CDR2: LNHDA and SQIVND (reference sequence). Trimming removed 4 bases from V and 5 bases from J, with 17 bases in between. CDR3: CASSTGAGAVTGELFF. DNA for the CDR3: TGTGCCAGTAGTACGGGGGCGGGAGCGGTTACCGGGGAGCTGTTTTTT.

The J gene is TRBJ1-6, the V gene TRBV28; 8 nucleotides line up with TRBD1. The germline V gene has CDR1 MDHEN and CDR2 SYDVKM. This CDR3 spans 14 amino acids. V lost 6 bases, J lost 8 bases, and 6 bases stayed unmatched. The CDR3 spells CASRKQGDHSPLHF. The CDR3 coding sequence is TGTGCCAGCAGGAAACAGGGGGATCATTCACCCCTCCACTTT.

This rearrangement joins TRBV7-9 to TRBJ1-3, with TRBD1 as a possible D gene (6 bases). This CDR3 has 12 amino acids. The V end was cut by 3 bases, the J end by 11 bases, with 11 bases between. Germline CDR1 SEHNR, CDR2 FQNEAQ (reference sequence). CDR3 DNA sequence: TGTGCCAGCAGCTTTGTCGGGACACCCATATATTTT. Encoded protein: CASSFVGTPIYF.

The chain combines TRBV28 with TRBJ2-7, with 11 bases that match TRBD1. The CDR3 sequence is 16 residues long. Germline assignment: CDR1 MDHEN and CDR2 SYDVKM. V trimming: 6 bases; J trimming: 3 bases; junction bases outside the gene matches: 10. CDR3 loop: CASRDGTGGDGYEQYF. CDR3 sequence (DNA): TGTGCCAGCAGAGACGGGACAGGGGGGGACGGCTACGAGCAGTACTTC.

This chain connects TRBV11-2 to TRBJ2-1; 9 bases map to TRBD2. The CDR3 spans 16 residues. Germline trimming cut 3 bases from V and 2 bases from J; bases unmatched to any gene: 5. Germline-derived CDR1 and CDR2 are SGHAT and FQNNGV. DNA for the CDR3: TGTGCCAGCAGCTTTTGGCGGGAGGGCCCCTACAATGAGCAGTTCTTC. This sequence encodes CASSFWREGPYNEQFF.

The CDR3 DNA reads TGTGCCAGCAGGGGACAGGGAATCTCCTACAATGAGCAGTTCTTC. Its translation is CASRGQGISYNEQFF. The V and J genes are TRBV6-5 and TRBJ2-1; 9 nucleotides agree with TRBD1. The V and J ends lost 6 bases and 0 bases, in that order; junction bases with no gene match: 3. CDR3 size: 15 residues. Per the germline V gene, CDR1 is MNHEY and CDR2 is SVGAGI.

V usage is TRBV6-6 and J usage is TRBJ2-7; 8 nucleotides match TRBD2. The germline V gene has CDR1 MNHNY and CDR2 SVGAGI (reference sequence). CDR3 length equals 14 residues. The V segment lost 10 bases and the J segment 5 bases; nucleotides outside the gene matches: 13. The CDR3 region is CATTPSGSFHEQYF. CDR3 in DNA: TGTGCCACCACGCCGAGCGGGAGTTTCCACGAGCAGTACTTC.

The gene calls are TRBV28 and TRBJ1-5; perhaps TRBD1 as D (5 bases). The CDR3 has 13 residues. The germline V gene encodes CDR1 MDHEN and CDR2 SYDVKM. The V gene lost 7 bases and the J gene lost 5 bases, with 12 bases spanning the gap. The CDR3 nucleotides are TGTGCCAGCAAGGGGCTGTTCTATCAGCCCCAGCATTTT. This encodes CASKGLFYQPQHF. The full variable domain, its missing parts supplied by reference TRBV28 and TRBJ1-5, is DVKVTQSSRYLVKRTGEKVFLECVQDMDHENMFWYRQDPGLGLRLIYFSYDVKMKEKGDIPEGYSVSREKKERFSLILESASTNQTSMYLCASKGLFYQPQHFGDGTRLSIL.

The V gene is TRBV28, the J gene TRBJ2-1; D may be TRBD2 (5 bases). Trimming shortened V by 3 bases and J by 4 bases, and 22 bases separated the two germline ends. Germline V gene data show CDR1 as MDHEN and CDR2 as SYDVKM. The CDR3 covers 18 residues. The CDR3 reads CASSFTSGVLSVYNEQFF. CDR3 nucleotide sequence: TGTGCCAGCAGTTTCACTAGTGGGGTTCTTAGTGTATACAATGAGCAGTTCTTC.

DNA of the CDR3: TGTGCCAGCAGACTGTCCGGGACAGGGATTTTCTACGAGCAGTACTTC. It is translated as CASRLSGTGIFYEQYF. The V call is TRBV28, the J call TRBJ2-5; TRBD1 aligns across 9 bases. The tail of the sequence fits TRBJ2-7 better, so the J call may be wrong. The CDR3 loop spans 16 amino acids. CDR1 is MDHEN and CDR2 is SYDVKM in the germline V gene.

This clone appeared a single time. The J gene is TRBJ2-2, the V gene TRBV4-1; possible D gene TRBD1, 6 bases. Trimming took 3 bases from V and 5 from J, leaving 16 bases between them. Germline CDR1 is MGHRA and CDR2 is YSYEKL. The CDR3 has 16 amino acids. The CDR3 is CASSHTSRGNTGELFF. In DNA, the CDR3 is TGCGCCAGCAGCCATACCTCCAGGGGAAATACCGGGGAGCTGTTTTTT.

On this clone itself: Other DNA sequences in the same sample also yield this CDR3. The rearrangement uses TRBV5-1 and TRBJ1-1, with TRBD1 as a possible D gene (5 bases). This CDR3 contains 14 residues. Between the trimmed V and J ends, which lost 0 bases and 0 bases, there was a span of 6 bases. Germline V gene lookup returns CDR1 SGHRS and CDR2 YFSETQ. The CDR3 coding sequence is TGCGCCAGCAGCTTGGAAGGGGTGAACACTGAAGCTTTCTTT. This translates into CASSLEGVNTEAFF.

The chain uses TRBV5-6 and TRBJ1-5; TRBD1 agrees at 11 bases. With V trimmed by 4 bases and J by 7 bases, 7 bases remained unmatched. The germline gives CDR1 SGHDT, CDR2 YYEEEE. CDR3 length equals 15 residues. CDR3 region: CASSARDRGMQPQHF. CDR3 bases: TGTGCCAGCAGCGCCCGGGACAGGGGGATGCAGCCCCAGCATTTT.

This sequence joins TRBV25-1 and TRBJ2-5; tentatively, D is TRBD1 (6 bases). Deletions cut 2 bases from V and 5 bases from J, with 21 bases between. The length of the CDR3 is 17 residues. Germline V lookup: CDR1 MGHDK, CDR2 SYGVNS. The chain's CDR3 is CASSEGAGQLRDETQYF. The CDR3 DNA reads as TGTGCCAGCAGTGAAGGGGCCGGACAGCTCCGGGATGAGACCCAGTACTTC.

The genes are TRBV5-6 and TRBJ2-2; possible D gene TRBD2, 6 bases. Trimming pared 2 bases from V and 7 bases from J, leaving 18 bases between. The CDR3 sequence is 16 residues long. Germline loops: CDR1 SGHDT, CDR2 YYEEEE. The CDR3 is CASSFDPNRRGGELFF. CDR3 nucleotide sequence: TGTGCCAGCAGCTTTGACCCTAACAGGCGGGGCGGGGAGCTGTTTTTT.

The chain is built from TRBV5-4 and TRBJ2-2, with D possibly TRBD2 on 6 matching bases. Trimming removed 0 bases from V and 5 bases from J, with 14 bases in between. The CDR3 runs to 16 residues. CDR1 and CDR2 (germline): SGHNT, YYREEE (reference sequence). The CDR3 DNA reads TGTGCCAGCAGCTTGGGGGGGGTTTTGTTGACCGGGGAGCTGTTTTTT. This sequence encodes CASSLGGVLLTGELFF.

This clone was observed a single time. This chain joins TRBV28 and TRBJ2-2, with D perhaps TRBD2 (6 bases). V was pared by 5 bases and J by 0 bases, with 16 bases between. The germline V gene has CDR1 MDHEN and CDR2 SYDVKM. This CDR3 is built from 17 residues. The CDR3 DNA sequence: TGTGCCAGCAGTCCCCTCGGGCGGGGAACGAACACCGGGGAGCTGTTTTTT. Its protein is CASSPLGRGTNTGELFF. Full variable domain (outside the CDR3, taken from reference TRBV28 and TRBJ2-2): DVKVTQSSRYLVKRTGEKVFLECVQDMDHENMFWYRQDPGLGLRLIYFSYDVKMKEKGDIPEGYSVSREKKERFSLILESASTNQTSMYLCASSPLGRGTNTGELFFGEGSRLTVL.